Detailed here is one T cell receptor (beta chain). This sample was taken from a study of ipilimumab plus nivolumab after autologous stem cell transplantation. Per the germline V gene, CDR1 is MNHNY and CDR2 is SVGAGI (reference sequence). Trimming removed 5 bases from V and 0 bases from J, with 10 bases in between. CDR3 length: 14 amino acids. Generated by immunoSEQ multiplex PCR, the TCRdb table keeps only in-frame clones and is missing some. The sample lists about 40,000 clones, roughly 92% occurring once. The receptor's source is a male donor with multiple myeloma. Material: PBMCs, obtained in a trial of ipilimumab plus nivolumab as post-transplant consolidation. This chain links TRBV6-6 with TRBJ1-1; D might be TRBD1 (6 bases). The CDR3 DNA sequence: TGTGCCAGCAGTCGGACAGTAATGAACACTGAAGCTTTCTTT. It codes for CASSRTVMNTEAFF.